A selection of T cell receptor beta chains follows, all from one sample in a study of CD8+CD57+ T cells in acquired aplastic anemia. TCRdb analysed the reads with MiXCR anew, one entry per CDR3 protein. This table holds around 430,000 distinct CDR3 sequences, roughly a third found once. Sequenced input: sorted CD4+, CD8+, or CD8+CD57+ T cells (not recorded which) from PBMCs. All receptors derive from a human donor with aplastic anemia. CDR3s leave out the opening cysteine and the closing phenylalanine or tryptophan.

v_call: TRBV20-1
cdr3_aa: SANWDTPGAF

v_call: TRBV11-2
cdr3_aa: ASSSRIQTGTDTQY

v_call: TRBV6-2/TRBV6-3
cdr3_aa: ASSYEPIENSPLH

v_call: TRBV24-1
cdr3_aa: ATSPGGRSSYNEQF

v_call: TRBV28
cdr3_aa: ASGDRGRTPLH

v_call: TRBV6-1
cdr3_aa: ASIRKQPTEAF

v_call: TRBV20-1
cdr3_aa: SARLAGANEQF

v_call: TRBV10-3
cdr3_aa: AISETGGGYT

v_call: TRBV20-1
cdr3_aa: SALPLSSTDYNSPLH

v_call: TRBV6-1
cdr3_aa: ASRRSAGTGTAYGYT

v_call: TRBV29-1
cdr3_aa: SVDTGGSNQPQH

v_call: TRBV2
cdr3_aa: ASSPDRDGAGGYT

v_call: TRBV6-1
cdr3_aa: ASAIALLNYGYT

v_call: TRBV10-2
cdr3_aa: ASSESDGRVDDVTQY

v_call: TRBV29-1
cdr3_aa: SGMRDRTSYEQY